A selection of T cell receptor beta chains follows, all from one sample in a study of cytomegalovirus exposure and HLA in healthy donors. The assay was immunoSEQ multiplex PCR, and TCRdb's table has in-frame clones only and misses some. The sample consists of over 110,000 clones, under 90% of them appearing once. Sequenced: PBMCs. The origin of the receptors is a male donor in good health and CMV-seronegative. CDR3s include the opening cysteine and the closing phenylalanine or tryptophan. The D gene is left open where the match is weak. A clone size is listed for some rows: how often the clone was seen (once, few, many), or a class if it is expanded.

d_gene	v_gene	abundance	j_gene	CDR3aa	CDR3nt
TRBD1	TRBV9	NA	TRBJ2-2	CASSVDRGRTGELFF	TGTGCCAGCAGCGTAGATAGGGGGCGCACCGGGGAGCTGTTTTTT
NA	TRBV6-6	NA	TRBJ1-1	CASSRGTGTKNTEAFF	TGTGCCAGCAGTAGGGGCACAGGGACTAAGAACACTGAAGCTTTCTTT
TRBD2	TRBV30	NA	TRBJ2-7	CAWGRTAGGYEQYF	TGTGCCTGGGGTCGCACAGCGGGAGGCTACGAGCAGTACTTC
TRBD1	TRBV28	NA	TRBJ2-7	CASQGERYEQYF	TGTGCCAGCCAGGGGGAGAGGTACGAGCAGTACTTC
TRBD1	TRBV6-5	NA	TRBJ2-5	CASRGRDRGSGYF	TGTGCCAGCAGGGGTAGGGACAGGGGATCGGGGTACTTC
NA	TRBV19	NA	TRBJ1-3	CASSTDTYSGNTIYF	TGTGCCAGTAGTACGGACACCTACTCTGGAAACACCATATATTTT
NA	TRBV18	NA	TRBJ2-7	CASSPESGEQYF	TGTGCCAGCTCACCAGAGTCGGGTGAGCAGTACTTC
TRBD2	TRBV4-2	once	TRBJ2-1	CASSQGGLAGYNEQFF	TGTGCCAGCAGCCAGGGAGGACTAGCGGGTTACAATGAGCAGTTCTTC
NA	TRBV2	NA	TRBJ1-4	CASSVPFRQVGSTNEKLFF	TGTGCCAGCAGTGTCCCTTTTCGACAGGTTGGGTCAACTAATGAAAAACTGTTTTTT
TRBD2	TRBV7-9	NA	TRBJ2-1	CASDSTSGTNEQFF	TGTGCCAGCGATAGCACTAGCGGGACGAATGAGCAGTTCTTC